This T cell receptor (beta chain) is from a study of vaccination effects on CD4 cells after COVID-19. Across the study: After the second dose, samples were taken at median day 72. The study's findings and limits: In the late period after vaccination, infection- and vaccine-induced clones contracted markedly.

The repertoire was sequenced with immunoSEQ multiplex PCR; TCRdb's copy has only in-frame clones and lacks some. The repertoire includes about 28,000 clones, 65% to 80% of them detected once, and 9% sits in the top ten. With respect to this clone: The antigen remains unidentified.

The CDR3 totals 13 residues. Germline V gene data show CDR1 as MNHEY and CDR2 as SMNVEV (reference sequence). With 6 bases removed from V and 7 bases from J, the gap between germline ends came to 15 bases. Viral peptide pools were used in the ViraFEST assay to expand antigen-specific CD4+ T cells, and sequencing came afterward. Cells that had been cultured for 10 days were the source of isolated CD4+ T cells. Participants were vaccinated with two doses of either the BNT162b2 or mRNA-1273 vaccine. In the cultures, half the medium was exchanged for IL-2 medium on days 3 and 7. The sequences come from CD4+ T cells from PBMCs cultured with HCoV-NL63 spike peptides, collected after COVID-19 vaccination. The chain employs TRBV27 and TRBJ1-2; D possibly corresponds to TRBD1 (6 bases). This TCR derives from a human donor who received a COVID-19 vaccine. CDR3 amino acids: CASSSLGAGGYTF. The CDR3 DNA is TGTGCCAGCAGCTCGTTGGGGGCCGGTGGCTACACCTTC.